This T cell receptor beta chain was documented in a study of cytomegalovirus exposure and HLA in healthy donors. Both 60 Vbeta primers and 13 Jbeta primers went into the PCR. The table came from immunoSEQ multiplex PCR; TCRdb's copy has only in-frame clones and leaves some out. The sample holds about 200,000 clones, more than 75% seen once. CDR1 and CDR2 (germline): ENHRY, SYGVKD. The J segment lost 7 bases and the V segment lost 0 bases, leaving 11 bases of the junction unmatched. This CDR3 comprises 16 residues. The sequenced sample consisted of PBMCs. The chain couples TRBV10-3 to TRBJ1-2, with TRBD1 matching over 7 bases. The receptor's source is a man in his forties in good health and CMV-seropositive. DNA of the CDR3: TGTGCCATCAGTGAGTCGCGGGACAGCCCGAGGGGTGGCTACACCTTC. Residues: CAISESRDSPRGGYTF.